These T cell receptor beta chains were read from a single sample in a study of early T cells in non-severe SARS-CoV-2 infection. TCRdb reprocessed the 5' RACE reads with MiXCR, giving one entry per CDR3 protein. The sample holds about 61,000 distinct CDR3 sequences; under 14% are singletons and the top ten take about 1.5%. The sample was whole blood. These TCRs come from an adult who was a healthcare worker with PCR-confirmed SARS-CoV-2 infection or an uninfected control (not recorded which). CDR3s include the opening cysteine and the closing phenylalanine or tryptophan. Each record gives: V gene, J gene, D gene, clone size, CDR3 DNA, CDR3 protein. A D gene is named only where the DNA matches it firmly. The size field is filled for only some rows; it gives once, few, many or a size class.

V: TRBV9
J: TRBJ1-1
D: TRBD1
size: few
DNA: TGTGCCAGCAGCACGCAAGGGGGCGGGAACACTGAAGCTTTCTTT
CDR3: CASSTQGGGNTEAFF

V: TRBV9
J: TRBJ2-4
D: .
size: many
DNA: TGTGCCAGCAGCGTCTCGCCGGGGCACCAGCTAGCCAAAAACATTCAGTACTTC
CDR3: CASSVSPGHQLAKNIQYF

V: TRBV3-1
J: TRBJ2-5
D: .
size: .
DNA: TGTGCCAGCAGCCAAGATCCGGATCCCCAAGAGACCCAGTACTTC
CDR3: CASSQDPDPQETQYF

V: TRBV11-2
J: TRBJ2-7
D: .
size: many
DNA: TGTGCCAGCAGCTTTGTCCGGGGGGCCAGCTACGAGCAGTACTTC
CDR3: CASSFVRGASYEQYF

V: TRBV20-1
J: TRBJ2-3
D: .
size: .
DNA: TGCAGTGCTAGGGGGGCCACAGATACGCAGTATTTT
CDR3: CSARGATDTQYF

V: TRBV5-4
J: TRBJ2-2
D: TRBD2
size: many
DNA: TGTGCCAGCAGCTTGGTAGCGGGGGCCAAGAACACCGGGGAGCTGTTTTTT
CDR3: CASSLVAGAKNTGELFF

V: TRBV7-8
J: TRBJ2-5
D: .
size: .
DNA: TGTGCCAGCAGCTTAGCTGGAGTGCTCGAGACCCAGTACTTC
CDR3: CASSLAGVLETQYF

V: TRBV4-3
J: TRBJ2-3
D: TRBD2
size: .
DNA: TGCGCCAGCAGCCAAGTGCGGGAGTTTTTACCAGATACGCAGTATTTT
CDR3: CASSQVREFLPDTQYF

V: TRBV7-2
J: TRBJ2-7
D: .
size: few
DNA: TGTGCCAGCAGCTTAGTTCCCGGATTCTACGAGCAGTACTTC
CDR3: CASSLVPGFYEQYF

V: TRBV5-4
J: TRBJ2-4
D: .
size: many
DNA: TGTGCCAGCAGCTTAAGCCCTCTTGGCGATGGGGCAAACATTCAGTACTTC
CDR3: CASSLSPLGDGANIQYF

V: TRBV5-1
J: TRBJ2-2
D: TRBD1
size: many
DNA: TGCGCCAGCAGCTCCAAAAGGCCTGGACAGGGGCCCGGGGAGCTGTTTTTT
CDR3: CASSSKRPGQGPGELFF

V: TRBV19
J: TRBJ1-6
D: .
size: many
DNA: TGTGCCAGTAGTGCCGGGACCACATATGCCCTCCACTTT
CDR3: CASSAGTTYALHF

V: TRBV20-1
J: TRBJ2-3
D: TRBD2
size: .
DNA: TGCAGTGCTGTAAGCGGGGGGGCAGATACGCAGTATTTT
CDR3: CSAVSGGADTQYF

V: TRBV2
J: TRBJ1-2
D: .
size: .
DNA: TGTGCCAGCAGTGAAGAAATCTATGGCTACACCTTC
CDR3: CASSEEIYGYTF

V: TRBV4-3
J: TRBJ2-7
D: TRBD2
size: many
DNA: TGCGCCAGCAGCCAAGCGCCAGGGCTAGCGGATTCCTACGAGCAGTACTTC
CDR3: CASSQAPGLADSYEQYF

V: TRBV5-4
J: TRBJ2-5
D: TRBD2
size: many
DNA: TGTGCCACCACCTCCGCGCGGGGGGTACAAGAGACCCAGTACTTC
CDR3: CATTSARGVQETQYF

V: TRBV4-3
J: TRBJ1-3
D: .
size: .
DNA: TGCGCCAGCAGCCAAGATATCGGGAACACCATATATTTT
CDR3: CASSQDIGNTIYF

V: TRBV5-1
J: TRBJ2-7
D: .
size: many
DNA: TGCGCCAGCAGCTTGGGGACAGCCTACTACGAGCAGTACTTC
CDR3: CASSLGTAYYEQYF

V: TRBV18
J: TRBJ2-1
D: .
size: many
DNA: TGTGCCAGCACACCGGGTAATAGCCGGTGGAATGAGCAGTTCTTC
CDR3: CASTPGNSRWNEQFF

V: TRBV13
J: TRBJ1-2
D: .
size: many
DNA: TGTGCCAGCAGCTTATTCGGGGTTCGGGGCTTCGGTGGCTACACCTTC
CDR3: CASSLFGVRGFGGYTF

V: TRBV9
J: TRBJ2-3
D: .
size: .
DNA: TGTGCCAGCAGCCCCAGCCCGGGGGGAGGGACAGGTGATACGCAGTATTTT
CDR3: CASSPSPGGGTGDTQYF

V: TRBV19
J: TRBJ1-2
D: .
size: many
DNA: TGTGCCAGTAGACTCGCCACTAACTATGGCTACACCTTC
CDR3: CASRLATNYGYTF

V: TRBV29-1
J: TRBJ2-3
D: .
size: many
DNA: TGCAGCGTAGAATTCGGAGATACGCAGTATTTT
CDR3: CSVEFGDTQYF

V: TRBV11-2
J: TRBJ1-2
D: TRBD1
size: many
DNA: TGTGCCAGCAGCTTTGGACAGGCGAGCTATGGCTACACCTTC
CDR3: CASSFGQASYGYTF

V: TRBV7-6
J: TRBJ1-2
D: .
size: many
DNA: TGTGCCAGCAGCTTAACGGACCAGTTGGGGGTAGGGTATGGCTACACCTTC
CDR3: CASSLTDQLGVGYGYTF

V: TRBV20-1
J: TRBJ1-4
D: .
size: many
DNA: TGCAGTGCTAGTGGGGGCTGGGCAGTAAATGAAAAACTGTTTTTT
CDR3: CSASGGWAVNEKLFF

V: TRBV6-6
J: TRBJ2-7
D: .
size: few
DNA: TGTGCCAGCAGTTATATCTACGAGCAGTACTTC
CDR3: CASSYIYEQYF

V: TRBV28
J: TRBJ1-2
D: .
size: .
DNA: TGTGCCGCGGAGCAGGACCAACGTAACTATGGCTACACCTTC
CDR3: CAAEQDQRNYGYTF

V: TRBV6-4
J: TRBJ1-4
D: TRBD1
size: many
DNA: TGTGCCAGCAGCAACGGGACAGCAAATGAAAAACTGTTTTTT
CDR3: CASSNGTANEKLFF

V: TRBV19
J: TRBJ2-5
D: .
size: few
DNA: TGTGCCAGTAGTATCATGGGGGGACGGAAAGAGACCCAGTACTTC
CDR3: CASSIMGGRKETQYF

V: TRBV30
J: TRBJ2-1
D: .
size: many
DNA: TGTGCCTGGGCGGACAGACACTACAATGAGCAGTTCTTC
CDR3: CAWADRHYNEQFF

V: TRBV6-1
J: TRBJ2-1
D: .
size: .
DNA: TGTGCCAGCAGTGAACGGGGGACCGGCAATGAGCAGTTCTTC
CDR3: CASSERGTGNEQFF

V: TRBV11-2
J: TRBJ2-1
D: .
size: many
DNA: TGTGCCAGCAGCCTCTCGAGCTCCTACAATGAGCAGTTCTTC
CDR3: CASSLSSSYNEQFF

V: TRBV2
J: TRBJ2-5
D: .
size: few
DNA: TGTGCCAGCAGTGCGGAGAGGCAAGAGACCCAGTACTTC
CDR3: CASSAERQETQYF

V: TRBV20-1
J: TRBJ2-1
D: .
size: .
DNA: TGCTCACCCCGAGGACAGCTCCTCTACAATGAGCAGTTCTTC
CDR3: CSPRGQLLYNEQFF

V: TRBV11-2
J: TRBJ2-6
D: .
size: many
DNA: TGTGCCAGCAGCTTAGTGGGGGCTAGCTCTGGGGCCAACGTCCTGACTTTC
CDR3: CASSLVGASSGANVLTF

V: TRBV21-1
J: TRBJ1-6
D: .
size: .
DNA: TGTGCCAGCAGCCCCCGGGGGACAGTCCCCCAAGGACCCAATTCACCCCTCCACTTT
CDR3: CASSPRGTVPQGPNSPLHF

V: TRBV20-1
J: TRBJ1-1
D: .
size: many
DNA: TGCAGTGCTCGGCAGCAGGTGAGCCCTGAAGCTTTCTTT
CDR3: CSARQQVSPEAFF

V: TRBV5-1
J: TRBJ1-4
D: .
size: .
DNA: TGCGCCAGCAGCTTACGGGGGACGATCGAAAAACTGTTTTTT
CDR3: CASSLRGTIEKLFF

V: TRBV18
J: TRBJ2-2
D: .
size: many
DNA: TGTGCCAGCTCACCAGGAGGCGGGGAGCTGTTTTTT
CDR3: CASSPGGGELFF

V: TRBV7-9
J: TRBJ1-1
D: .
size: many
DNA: TGTGCCAGCAGCATCTCTAACAGGAACACTGAAGCTTTCTTT
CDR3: CASSISNRNTEAFF

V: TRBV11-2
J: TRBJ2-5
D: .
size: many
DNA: TGTGCCAGCAGCCCGACAGGGAGGGAAGAGACCCAGTACTTC
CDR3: CASSPTGREETQYF